This T cell receptor (beta chain) stems from a study of monozygotic twins with cystic fibrosis. Study as a whole: With about 15 PCR cycles, barcoded libraries came from roughly 2.8 micrograms of fragmented DNA. Whole-study findings and limits: V usage most resembled the co-twin in 13 of 16 pairs. Shared CDR3 numbers were not associated with age, concordance or severity.

Regarding this clone: Antigen specificity is unknown.

The table came from immunoSEQ multiplex PCR; TCRdb's copy has only in-frame clones and leaves some out. The data show 25,000 to 35,000 clones, 70% to 90% seen once. The source material was blood. This TCR derives from a girl between 2 and 10 years old with cystic fibrosis.

CDR3 coding DNA: TGTGCCAGCATCACTGCCGGGAGGGGGACCTACGAGCAGTACTTC. Translation gives CASITAGRGTYEQYF. The chain employs TRBV28 and TRBJ2-7; 8 bases agree with TRBD2. The CDR3 loop spans 15 amino acids. Germline V gene sequence: CDR1 MDHEN, CDR2 SYDVKM. Trimming cost V 7 bases and J 2 bases; bases outside gene matches: 10.